This is a list of T cell receptor beta chains from one sample in a study of response to subunit inactivated influenza vaccine. In TCRdb, the RT-PCR reads were re-called with MiXCR into one record per CDR3 protein. The sample holds 650,000 to 700,000 distinct CDR3 sequences; 15% to 18% are singletons and the top ten take 11%. The specimen was PBMCs from blood, collected 11 to 12 days after vaccination. These receptors all stem from a man aged 45-60 years who received an inactivated influenza vaccine. Each CDR3 is given with its conserved first and last residue. The order of the fields is J gene, V gene, clone size, D gene, CDR3 length, CDR3 protein, CDR3 DNA. D genes are given only for firm matches. Some rows have no size entry. The others give once, few or many, or a class for an expanded clone.

>TRBJ2-7|TRBV7-2|few|-|15
CASSLDGVQSYEQYF
TGTGCCAGCAGCTTAGACGGGGTACAATCCTACGAGCAGTACTTC
>TRBJ2-5|TRBV11-2|-|TRBD2|16
CASSLRDSGGMETQYF
TGTGCCAGCAGTTTAAGAGATAGCGGGGGCATGGAGACCCAGTACTTC
>TRBJ2-7|TRBV5-6|few|-|14
CASSFGGNSYEQYF
TGTGCCAGCAGCTTTGGCGGGAACTCCTACGAGCAGTACTTC
>TRBJ2-3|TRBV24-1|-|-|16
CATSDPHSTSTDTQYF
TGTGCCACCAGTGACCCCCACTCTACTAGCACAGATACGCAGTATTTT
>TRBJ2-3|TRBV4-3|many|-|14
CASSLRGAEDTQYF
TGCGCCAGCAGCCTGCGAGGGGCCGAAGATACGCAGTATTTT
>TRBJ2-6|TRBV29-1|few|TRBD1|17
CSAITRDRGSGANVLTF
TGCAGCGCTATCACCCGGGACAGAGGCTCTGGGGCCAACGTCCTGACTTTC
>TRBJ1-3|TRBV5-5|-|-|14
CASSRVLSGNTIYF
TGTGCCAGCAGCCGGGTACTCTCTGGAAACACCATATATTTT
>TRBJ2-3|TRBV12-3/TRBV12-4|-|-|14
CASSLALGSNTQYF
TGTGCCAGCAGTTTAGCCCTGGGGTCAAATACGCAGTATTTT
>TRBJ1-2|TRBV20-1|few|-|12
CSVRTANYGYTF
TGCAGTGTTCGGACAGCTAACTATGGCTACACCTTC
>TRBJ2-5|TRBV6-5|-|TRBD2|16
CASSYQRGGRSETQYF
TGTGCCAGCAGTTACCAGCGGGGGGGCCGGTCAGAGACCCAGTACTTC
>TRBJ2-5|TRBV7-9|-|TRBD1|13
CASSRPTGGTQYF
TGTGCCAGCAGCCGCCCGACAGGGGGGACCCAGTACTTC
>TRBJ2-3|TRBV4-2|-|-|12
CASRDEADTQYF
TGTGCCAGCAGGGATGAGGCAGATACGCAGTATTTT
>TRBJ1-6|TRBV12-3/TRBV12-4|many|TRBD1|15
CASTSYAGGNSPLHF
TGTGCCAGCACCTCCTATGCAGGGGGCAATTCACCCCTCCACTTT
>TRBJ1-6|TRBV7-2|many|-|15
CASSRNGGSKAPLHF
TGTGCCAGCAGTCGAAATGGTGGGTCTAAGGCACCCCTCCACTTT
>TRBJ2-7|TRBV5-6|few|-|15
CASSLFRESDYEQYF
TGTGCCAGCAGCTTGTTTAGGGAGTCGGACTACGAGCAGTACTTC
>TRBJ1-1|TRBV29-1|-|-|13
CSVSPGGSTEAFF
TGCAGCGTTTCCCCTGGTGGGAGCACTGAAGCTTTCTTT
>TRBJ2-7|TRBV7-2|few|TRBD1|14
CASSLMDRAYEQYF
TGTGCCAGCAGCTTAATGGACAGGGCCTACGAGCAGTACTTC
>TRBJ2-2|TRBV10-3|-|TRBD2|18
CAISGPTSGGHNTGELFF
TGTGCCATCAGTGGCCCGACTAGCGGGGGGCACAACACCGGGGAGCTGTTTTTT
>TRBJ2-7|TRBV28|many|-|15
CASSFGGASTYEQYF
TGTGCCAGCAGTTTTGGGGGAGCCTCGACCTACGAGCAGTACTTC
>TRBJ1-2|TRBV18|-|-|16
CASSPPNLGANYGYTF
TGTGCCAGCTCACCACCGAATTTGGGAGCTAACTATGGCTACACCTTC
>TRBJ2-3|TRBV7-2|-|-|17
CASSFRHSRGRTDTQYF
TGTGCCAGCAGCTTCCGGCACTCGCGGGGGCGCACAGATACGCAGTATTTT
>TRBJ1-2|TRBV6-5|-|-|15
CASSYPMGGNYGYTF
TGTGCCAGCAGTTACCCAATGGGGGGTAACTATGGCTACACCTTC
>TRBJ1-3|TRBV12-3/TRBV12-4|few|-|15
CASSPTAGSGNTIYF
TGTGCCAGCAGCCCTACAGCGGGCTCTGGAAACACCATATATTTT
>TRBJ2-7|TRBV4-3|few|TRBD1|15
CASSQDSRTGFEQYF
TGCGCCAGCAGCCAAGATTCCAGGACAGGGTTCGAGCAGTACTTC